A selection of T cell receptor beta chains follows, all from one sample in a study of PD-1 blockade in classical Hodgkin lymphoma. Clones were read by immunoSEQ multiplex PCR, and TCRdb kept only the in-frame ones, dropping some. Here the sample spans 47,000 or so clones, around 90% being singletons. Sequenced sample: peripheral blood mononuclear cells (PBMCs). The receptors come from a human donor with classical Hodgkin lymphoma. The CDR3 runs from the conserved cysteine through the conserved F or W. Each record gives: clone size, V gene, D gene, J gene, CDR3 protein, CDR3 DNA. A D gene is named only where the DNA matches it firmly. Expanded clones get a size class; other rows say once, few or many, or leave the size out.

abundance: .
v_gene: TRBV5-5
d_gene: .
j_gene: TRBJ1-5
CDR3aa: CASSLQGGNQPQHF
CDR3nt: TGTGCCAGCAGCTTACAAGGGGGGAATCAGCCCCAGCATTTT

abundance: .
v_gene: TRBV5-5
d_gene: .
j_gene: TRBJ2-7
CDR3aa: CASTGTPSYEQYF
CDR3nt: TGTGCCAGCACCGGGACACCTTCCTACGAGCAGTACTTC

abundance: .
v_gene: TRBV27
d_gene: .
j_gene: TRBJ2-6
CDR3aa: CASTIGGGLSYGANVLTF
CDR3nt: TGTGCCAGCACCATAGGGGGGGGACTTTCATATGGGGCCAACGTCCTGACTTTC

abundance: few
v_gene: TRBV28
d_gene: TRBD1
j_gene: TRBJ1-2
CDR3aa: CASSLFGTAENYGYTF
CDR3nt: TGTGCCAGCAGTTTATTTGGGACAGCTGAGAACTATGGCTACACCTTC

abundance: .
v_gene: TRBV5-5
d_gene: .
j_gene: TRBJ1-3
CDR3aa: CASTHRGTGNTIYF
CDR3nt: TGTGCCAGCACCCACCGTGGGACTGGAAACACCATATATTTT

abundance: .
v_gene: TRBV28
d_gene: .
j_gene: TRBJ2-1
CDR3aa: CASGGWQDSSYNEQFF
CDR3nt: TGTGCCAGCGGGGGGTGGCAGGACAGCTCCTACAATGAGCAGTTCTTC

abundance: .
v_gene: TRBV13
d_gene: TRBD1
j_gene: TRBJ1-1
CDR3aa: CASSSTGTGGENTEAFF
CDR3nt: TGTGCCAGCAGCTCGACCGGGACAGGGGGCGAGAACACTGAAGCTTTCTTT

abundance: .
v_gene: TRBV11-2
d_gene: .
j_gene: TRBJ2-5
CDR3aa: CASSLGHSQETQYF
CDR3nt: TGTGCCAGCAGCTTAGGACACTCCCAAGAGACCCAGTACTTC

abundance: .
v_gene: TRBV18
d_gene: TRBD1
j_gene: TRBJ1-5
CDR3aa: CASSPPDRENNQPQHF
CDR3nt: TGTGCCAGCTCACCACCCGACAGGGAGAACAATCAGCCCCAGCATTTT

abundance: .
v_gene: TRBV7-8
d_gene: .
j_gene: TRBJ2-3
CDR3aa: CASSLDRQTSSTDTQYF
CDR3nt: TGTGCCAGCAGCTTAGATAGACAGACCTCTAGCACAGATACGCAGTATTTT

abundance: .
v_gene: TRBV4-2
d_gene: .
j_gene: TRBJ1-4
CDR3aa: CASSQDPRAEKLFF
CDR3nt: TGTGCCAGCAGCCAAGATCCCAGGGCCGAAAAACTGTTTTTT

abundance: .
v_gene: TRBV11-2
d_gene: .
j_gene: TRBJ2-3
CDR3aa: CASSLATQYF
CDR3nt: TGTGCCAGCAGCTTAGCTACGCAGTATTTT

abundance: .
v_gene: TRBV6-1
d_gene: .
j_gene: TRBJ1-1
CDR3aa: CASSPRGGVNTEAFF
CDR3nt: TGTGCCAGCAGTCCCCGCGGAGGGGTGAACACTGAAGCTTTCTTT

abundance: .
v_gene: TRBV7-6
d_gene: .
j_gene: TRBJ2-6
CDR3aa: CASSLEGAYKSGANVLTF
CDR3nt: TGTGCCAGCAGCTTAGAAGGGGCGTACAAATCTGGGGCCAACGTCCTGACTTTC

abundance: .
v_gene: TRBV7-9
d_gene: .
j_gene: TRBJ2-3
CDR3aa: CASSWIGPPGPDTQYF
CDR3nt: TGTGCCAGCAGCTGGATAGGACCCCCGGGGCCAGATACGCAGTATTTT

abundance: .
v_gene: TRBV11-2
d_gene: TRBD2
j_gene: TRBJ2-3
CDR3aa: CASSSAGRGADTQYF
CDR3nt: TGTGCCAGCAGCTCGGCCGGGAGGGGGGCAGATACGCAGTATTTT

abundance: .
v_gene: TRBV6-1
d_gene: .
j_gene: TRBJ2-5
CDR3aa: CASSAASGLRGAQYF
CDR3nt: TGTGCCAGCAGCGCAGCTAGCGGCTTAAGGGGGGCCCAGTACTTC

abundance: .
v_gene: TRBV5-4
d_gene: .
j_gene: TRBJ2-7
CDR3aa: CASSPTRGSPYEQYF
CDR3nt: TGTGCCAGCAGCCCGACGAGGGGCTCCCCCTACGAGCAGTACTTC

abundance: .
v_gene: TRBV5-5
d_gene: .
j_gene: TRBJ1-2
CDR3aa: CASSLGWDTPPNGYTF
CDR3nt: TGTGCCAGCAGCTTGGGCTGGGACACCCCTCCTAATGGCTACACCTTC

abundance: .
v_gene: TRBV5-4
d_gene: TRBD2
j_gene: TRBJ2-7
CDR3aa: CASRWGERESSEQYF
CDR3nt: TGTGCCAGCAGATGGGGCGAGCGGGAGTCTAGCGAGCAGTACTTC

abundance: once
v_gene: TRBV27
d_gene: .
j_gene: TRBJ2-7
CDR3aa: CASSHTTVEQYF
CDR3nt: TGTGCCAGCAGCCACACCACAGTCGAGCAGTACTTC

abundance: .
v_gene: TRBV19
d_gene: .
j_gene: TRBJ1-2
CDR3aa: CAIGTLGGYTF
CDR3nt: TGTGCCATCGGGACACTTGGAGGCTACACCTTC

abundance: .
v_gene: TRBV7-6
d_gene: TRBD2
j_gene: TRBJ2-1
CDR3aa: CASSLGLAGDVEQFF
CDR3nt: TGTGCCAGCAGCTTAGGTCTAGCGGGAGACGTTGAGCAGTTCTTC

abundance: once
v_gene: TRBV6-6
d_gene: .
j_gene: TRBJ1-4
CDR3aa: CASSYRLIEKLFF
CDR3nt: TGTGCCAGCAGTTACCGGCTTATTGAAAAACTGTTTTTT

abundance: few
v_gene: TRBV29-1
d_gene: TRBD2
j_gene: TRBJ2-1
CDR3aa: CSVLGGRDYNEQFF
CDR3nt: TGCAGCGTTCTTGGCGGGAGGGACTACAATGAGCAGTTCTTC

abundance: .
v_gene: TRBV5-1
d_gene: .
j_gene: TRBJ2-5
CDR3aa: CASSLDAGPKETQYF
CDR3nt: TGCGCCAGCAGCTTGGACGCGGGGCCTAAAGAGACCCAGTACTTC

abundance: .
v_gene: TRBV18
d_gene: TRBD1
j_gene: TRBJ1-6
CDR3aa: CASLPTGGNSPLHF
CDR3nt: TGTGCCAGCTTACCGACAGGGGGAAATTCACCCCTCCACTTT

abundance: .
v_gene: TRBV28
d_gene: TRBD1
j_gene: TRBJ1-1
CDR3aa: CASTDPGGRFGAFF
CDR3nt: TGTGCCAGCACCGATCCAGGGGGCCGTTTTGGGGCTTTCTTT

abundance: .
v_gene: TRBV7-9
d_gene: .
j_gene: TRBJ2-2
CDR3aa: CASSSRTHSPGELFF
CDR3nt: TGTGCCAGCAGCTCCCGTACCCACAGTCCCGGGGAGCTGTTTTTT

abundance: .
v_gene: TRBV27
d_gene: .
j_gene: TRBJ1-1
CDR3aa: CASSLSGVTEAFF
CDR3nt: TGTGCCAGCAGTTTATCGGGGGTCACTGAAGCTTTCTTT

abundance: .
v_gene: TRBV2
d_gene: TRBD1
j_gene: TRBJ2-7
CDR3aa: CASRHETGQRFYEQYF
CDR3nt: TGTGCCAGCAGGCATGAGACGGGACAGAGGTTCTACGAGCAGTACTTC

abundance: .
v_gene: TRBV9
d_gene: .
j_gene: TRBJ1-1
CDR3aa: CASSVGGAMNTEAFF
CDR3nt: TGTGCCAGCAGCGTGGGCGGGGCTATGAACACTGAAGCTTTCTTT

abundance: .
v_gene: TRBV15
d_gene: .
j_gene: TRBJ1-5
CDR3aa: CATSRDRGPQPQHF
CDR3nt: TGTGCCACCAGCAGAGATCGGGGCCCTCAGCCCCAGCATTTT

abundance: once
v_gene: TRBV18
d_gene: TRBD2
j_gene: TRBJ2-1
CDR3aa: CASSQMRGAGAAYNEQFF
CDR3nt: TGTGCCAGCTCACAGATGCGGGGGGCGGGTGCCGCCTACAATGAGCAGTTCTTC

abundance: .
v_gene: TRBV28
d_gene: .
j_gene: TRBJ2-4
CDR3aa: CASSSFSILRDPKYIQYF
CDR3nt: TGTGCCAGCAGTTCTTTCTCGATCCTCCGGGATCCCAAGTACATTCAGTACTTC

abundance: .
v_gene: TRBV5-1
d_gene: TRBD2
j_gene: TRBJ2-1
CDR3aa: CASSFRSGVREQFF
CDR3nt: TGCGCCAGCAGCTTCCGTAGCGGGGTACGTGAGCAGTTCTTC

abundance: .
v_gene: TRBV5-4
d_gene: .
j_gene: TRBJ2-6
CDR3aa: CASSFNRAGANVLTF
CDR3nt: TGTGCCAGCAGCTTCAACAGAGCTGGGGCCAACGTCCTGACTTTC

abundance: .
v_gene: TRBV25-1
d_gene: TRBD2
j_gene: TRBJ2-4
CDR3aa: CATQGLAGSRNIQYF
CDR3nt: TGTGCCACCCAGGGACTAGCGGGATCAAGAAACATTCAGTACTTC

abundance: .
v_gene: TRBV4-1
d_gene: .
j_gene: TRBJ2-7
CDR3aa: CASSQDASVTYEQYF
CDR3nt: TGCGCCAGCAGCCAAGATGCGTCGGTAACCTACGAGCAGTACTTC

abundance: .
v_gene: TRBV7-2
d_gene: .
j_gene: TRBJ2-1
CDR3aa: CASSLHRNEQFF
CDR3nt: TGTGCCAGCAGCCTACATAGGAATGAGCAGTTCTTC

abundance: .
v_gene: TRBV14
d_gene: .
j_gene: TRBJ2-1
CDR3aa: CASSQTALVAQFF
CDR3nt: TGTGCCAGCAGCCAAACTGCTCTAGTGGCGCAGTTCTTC

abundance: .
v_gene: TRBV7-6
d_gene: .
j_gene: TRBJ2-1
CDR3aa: CASSLPDSHGNEQFF
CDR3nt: TGTGCCAGCAGCTTACCGGACAGCCATGGGAATGAGCAGTTCTTC

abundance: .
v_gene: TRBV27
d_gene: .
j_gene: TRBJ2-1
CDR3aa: CASSSLLAYNEQFF
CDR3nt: TGTGCCAGCAGTTCCCTCCTAGCCTACAATGAGCAGTTCTTC

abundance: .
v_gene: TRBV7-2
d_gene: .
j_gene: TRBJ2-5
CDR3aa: CASSFLSGYRETQYF
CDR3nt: TGTGCCAGCAGCTTCCTATCAGGGTATCGAGAGACCCAGTACTTC

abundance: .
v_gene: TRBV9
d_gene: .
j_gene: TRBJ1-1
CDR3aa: CASSPLTGNTEAFF
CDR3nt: TGTGCCAGCAGCCCACTGACAGGGAACACTGAAGCTTTCTTT

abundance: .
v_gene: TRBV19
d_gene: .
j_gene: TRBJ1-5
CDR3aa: CASGRGVGNQPQHF
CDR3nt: TGTGCCAGTGGAAGGGGGGTCGGCAATCAGCCCCAGCATTTT

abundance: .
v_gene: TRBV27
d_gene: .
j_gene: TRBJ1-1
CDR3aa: CASTLDGVNTEAFF
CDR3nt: TGTGCCAGCACCCTGGACGGGGTGAACACTGAAGCTTTCTTT

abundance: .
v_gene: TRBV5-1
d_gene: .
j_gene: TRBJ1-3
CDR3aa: CASSSGARGNTIYF
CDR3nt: TGCGCCAGCAGTTCCGGGGCGCGGGGAAACACCATATATTTT

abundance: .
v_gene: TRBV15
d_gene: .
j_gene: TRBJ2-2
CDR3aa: CATSRDNRIATGELFF
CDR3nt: TGTGCCACCAGCAGAGATAATCGGATAGCGACCGGGGAGCTGTTTTTT

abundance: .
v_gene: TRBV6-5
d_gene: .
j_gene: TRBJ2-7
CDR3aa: CASSPDRPSYEQYF
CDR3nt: TGTGCCAGCAGCCCGGACAGACCCTCCTACGAGCAGTACTTC

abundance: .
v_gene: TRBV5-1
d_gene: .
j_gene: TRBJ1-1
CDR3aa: CASSHLGSERRAEAFF
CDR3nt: TGCGCCAGCAGCCATCTTGGGTCCGAACGGAGGGCTGAAGCTTTCTTT

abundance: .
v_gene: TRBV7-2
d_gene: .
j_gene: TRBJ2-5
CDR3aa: CASSLGGNQETQYF
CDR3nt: TGTGCCAGCAGCTTAGGGGGTAACCAAGAGACCCAGTACTTC

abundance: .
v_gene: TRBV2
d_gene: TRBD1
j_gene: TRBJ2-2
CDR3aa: CASSRDREGTGELFF
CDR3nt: TGTGCCAGCAGCCGGGACAGGGAAGGTACCGGGGAGCTGTTTTTT

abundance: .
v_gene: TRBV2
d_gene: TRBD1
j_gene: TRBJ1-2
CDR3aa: CASSGRDRVNYGYTF
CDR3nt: TGTGCCAGCAGTGGCCGGGACAGGGTTAACTATGGCTACACCTTC

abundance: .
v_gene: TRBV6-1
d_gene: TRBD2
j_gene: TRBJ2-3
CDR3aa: CASSVGTSGTDTQYF
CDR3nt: TGTGCCAGCAGTGTTGGGACTAGCGGCACAGATACGCAGTATTTT

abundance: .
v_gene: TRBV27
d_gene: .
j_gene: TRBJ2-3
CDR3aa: CASSFIFRDGQGDTQYF
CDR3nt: TGTGCCAGCAGTTTTATCTTTAGGGACGGGCAAGGAGATACGCAGTATTTT

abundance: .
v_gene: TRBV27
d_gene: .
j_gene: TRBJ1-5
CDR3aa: CASSSSAVPRNQPQHF
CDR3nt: TGTGCCAGCAGTTCGTCAGCTGTGCCGCGGAATCAGCCCCAGCATTTT

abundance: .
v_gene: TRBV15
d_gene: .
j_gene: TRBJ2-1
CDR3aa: CATSEGVSSYNEQFF
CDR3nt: TGTGCCACCAGCGAGGGGGTCAGCTCCTACAATGAGCAGTTCTTC

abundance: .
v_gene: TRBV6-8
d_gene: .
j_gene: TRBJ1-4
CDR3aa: CASSPTLLLGKLFF
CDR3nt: TGTGCCAGCAGTCCGACACTCCTTTTGGGAAAACTGTTTTTT